These 28 T cell receptor beta chains were sequenced from one sample in a study of early T cells in non-severe SARS-CoV-2 infection. TCRdb reprocessed the 5' RACE reads via MiXCR and lists one record per CDR3 protein. This table has over 75,000 distinct CDR3 sequences, 15% appearing once. Sequencing used whole blood. The receptors shown here come from an adult who was a healthcare worker with PCR-confirmed SARS-CoV-2 infection or an uninfected control (not recorded which).

This clonotype appeared a few times. The chain links TRBV4-3 to TRBJ2-7; D remains unclear. Trimming shortened V by 4 bases and J by 5 bases, and 12 bases separated the two germline ends. CDR1 is LGHNA, CDR2 YSLEER, per germline. The CDR3 length is 13 residues. The CDR3 DNA reads as TGCGCCAGCAGCCTCCAGCCCGGTGACGAGCAGTACTTC. Translation gives CASSLQPGDEQYF.

This chain joins TRBV6-5 and TRBJ2-3; D may be TRBD2 (5 bases). Between the trimmed V and J ends, which lost 2 bases and 2 bases, there was a span of 11 bases. From germline, CDR1 is MNHEY and CDR2 SVGAGI. The CDR3 contains 15 residues. The CDR3 nucleotides read TGTGCCAGCAGTTACCGGGGTTCAGACACAGATACGCAGTATTTT. This sequence encodes CASSYRGSDTDTQYF.

The V call is TRBV12-3 or TRBV12-4, the J call TRBJ2-7; TRBD2 is a possible D gene (5 bases). The CDR3 length is 13 residues. The germline V and J ends were trimmed by 6 bases and 6 bases, with 15 bases remaining between them. The CDR3 coding sequence is TGTGCCAGCAGAGGACTGGGAGCCGCCGAGCAGTACTTC. Its translation is CASRGLGAAEQYF.

This clonotype has only a few counts. V and J are TRBV6-6 and TRBJ2-1; tentatively, D is TRBD1 (6 bases). This CDR3 is 15 amino acids long. Per the germline V gene, CDR1 is MNHNY and CDR2 is SVGAGI (reference sequence). Trimming took 2 bases from V and 1 from J, leaving 9 bases between them. The CDR3 DNA sequence: TGTGCCAGCAGTTACAGAGACAGGTCCTACAATGAGCAGTTCTTC. This encodes CASSYRDRSYNEQFF.

This clonotype has a handful of counts. The chain employs TRBV9 and TRBJ2-7; TRBD2 agrees at 7 bases. Germline-derived CDR1 and CDR2 are SGDLS and YYNGEE. J gave up 2 bases and V 4 bases, and 6 bases lay outside the gene matches. This CDR3 has 14 residues. CDR3 sequence reads: CASSPTGTTYEQYF. CDR3 DNA sequence: TGTGCCAGCAGCCCTACCGGGACTACCTACGAGCAGTACTTC.

The chain has TRBV27 and TRBJ2-7, with D possibly TRBD2 on 5 matching bases. CDR1 is MNHEY and CDR2 is SMNVEV in the germline V gene (reference sequence). CDR3 length equals 12 residues. Trimming left V 3 bases short and J 6 bases short, with 9 bases between. The CDR3, as DNA: TGTGCCAGCAGTTTCATCCGGGGCGAGCAGTACTTC. Translation gives CASSFIRGEQYF.

The genes are TRBV20-1 and TRBJ2-5; TRBD1 might be the D (6 bases). Germline CDR1 is DFQATT and CDR2 is SNEGSKA (reference sequence). The CDR3 loop spans 12 amino acids. Between the trimmed V and J ends, which lost 6 bases and 2 bases, there was a span of 10 bases. This CDR3 reads CSAPDRQETQYF. The CDR3 DNA follows: TGCAGTGCCCCGGACAGACAAGAGACCCAGTACTTC.

The CDR3 here is CASGPQNTEAFF. The CDR3 DNA follows: TGTGCCAGCGGACCCCAGAACACTGAAGCTTTCTTT. This chain links TRBV7-9 with TRBJ1-1; no clear D. The germline CDR1 and CDR2 sequences are SEHNR and FQNEAQ (reference sequence). The CDR3 has 12 residues. V lost 8 bases and J lost 1, with 8 bases in between. The full variable domain, with the rest looked up from reference TRBV7-9 and TRBJ1-1, is DTGVSQNPRHKITKRGQNVTFRCDPISEHNRLYWYRQTLGQGPEFLTYFQNEAQLEKSRLLSDRFSAERPKGSFSTLEIQRTEQGDSAMYLCASGPQNTEAFFGQGTRLTVV.

This clonotype was observed at least ten times. V usage is TRBV6-1 and J usage is TRBJ1-5; 8 bases are a match to TRBD1. The germline CDR1 and CDR2 sequences are MNHNS and SASEGT. This CDR3 is built from 14 residues. The V segment lost 4 bases and the J segment 7 bases; nucleotides outside the gene matches: 6. The CDR3 is CASSGTGFYQPQHF. DNA of the CDR3: TGTGCCAGCAGTGGGACAGGGTTTTACCAGCCCCAGCATTTT.

The chain joins TRBV6-5 to TRBJ2-7, with 11 bases lining up with TRBD2. There are 14 residues in the CDR3. Per germline, CDR1 MNHEY and CDR2 SVGAGI. Trimming took 8 bases from V and 2 from J; bases not matched to a gene: 5. The CDR3 protein is CASGGTSGPYEQYF. CDR3 nucleotide sequence: TGTGCCAGCGGAGGGACTAGCGGCCCCTACGAGCAGTACTTC.

This clonotype was seen ten or more times. The chain combines TRBV6-2 or TRBV6-3 with TRBJ2-1; possibly TRBD1 for D (6 bases). V lost 0 bases to trimming and J lost 1 base, with 13 bases between them. In germline, CDR1 is MNHEY, CDR2 SVGEGT. The CDR3 length is 17 residues. The chain's CDR3 is CASSYSKNRVSYNEQFF. The CDR3 region has the DNA TGTGCCAGCAGTTACTCGAAAAACAGGGTATCCTACAATGAGCAGTTCTTC.

This clonotype occurred many times. The rearrangement joins TRBV5-4 to TRBJ1-1, with D unclear. V lost 3 bases, J lost 6 bases, and 9 bases lay in between. There are 12 residues in the CDR3. Per germline, CDR1 SGHNT and CDR2 YYREEE (reference sequence). The CDR3 protein is CASSSLDAEAFF. The DNA of the CDR3 is TGTGCCAGCAGCTCCCTCGACGCTGAAGCTTTCTTT.

J is TRBJ2-1 and V is TRBV18; no clear D. Germline CDR1 and CDR2: KGHSH and LQKENI. CDR3 length equals 12 residues. V lost 2 bases and J lost 6, with 5 bases in between. The CDR3 protein is CASSPASNEQFF. DNA for the CDR3: TGTGCCAGCTCACCAGCAAGCAATGAGCAGTTCTTC.

The CDR3 bases are TGTGCCAGCAGCCGACTATACCAAGAGACCCAGTACTTC. This codes for CASSRLYQETQYF. The chain has TRBV7-2 and TRBJ2-5; a possible D gene is TRBD2 (5 bases). Trimming took off 5 bases at V and 0 bases at J, with 7 bases between the two ends. Germline V gives CDR1 SGHTA, CDR2 FQGNSA. The CDR3 runs 13 residues.

The chain couples TRBV10-3 to TRBJ2-1, with TRBD1 as a possible D gene (6 bases). This CDR3 has 13 amino acids. The germline V gene encodes CDR1 ENHRY and CDR2 SYGVKD. Trimming removed 0 bases from V and 12 bases from J, with 12 bases in between. The CDR3 region has the DNA TGTGCCATCAGTGAGTCGATGGGACAAGCGCAGTTCTTC. The encoded protein is CAISESMGQAQFF.

The genes are TRBV27 and TRBJ1-6; 9 nucleotides match TRBD1. Germline loops: CDR1 MNHEY, CDR2 SMNVEV (reference sequence). The junction had 7 bases not matched to a gene; V was cut back by 0 bases and J by 10 bases. CDR3 length: 16 residues. As DNA, the CDR3 is TGTGCCAGCAGTTTATCCGGGGGACAGGGATGGTCACCCCTCCACTTT. Translated, it gives CASSLSGGQGWSPLHF.

The chain is built from TRBV5-1 and TRBJ1-6; D not certain. Per the germline V gene, CDR1 is SGHRS and CDR2 is YFSETQ. The CDR3 loop spans 14 amino acids. The V end lost 3 bases, the J end lost 8 bases, and 12 bases lay between the germline ends. The CDR3 bases are TGCGCCAGCAGCTCTTACGGGTCGGATTCACCCCTCCACTTT. It yields the protein CASSSYGSDSPLHF.

J is TRBJ2-5 and V is TRBV7-8; D is unresolved. V lost 3 bases, J lost 6 bases, and 5 bases lay in between. Germline CDR1 is SGHVS and CDR2 is FQNEAQ. The CDR3 is made up of 11 amino acids. Written as DNA, the CDR3 is TGTGCCAGCAGCTTTCGGAAGACCCAGTACTTC. Its protein product is CASSFRKTQYF.

V usage is TRBV7-9 and J usage is TRBJ1-5, with D unclear. The CDR3 spans 12 residues. Germline V gene lookup returns CDR1 SEHNR and CDR2 FQNEAQ (reference sequence). The V and J ends lost 6 bases and 6 bases respectively, with 9 bases between them. CDR3 nucleotide sequence: TGTGCCAGCAGTTCGGGTACTCAGCCCCAGCATTTT. This gives the protein CASSSGTQPQHF.

The rearrangement links TRBV4-3 to TRBJ1-2; no firm D call. This CDR3 region has 15 residues. V lost 0 bases and J 4 bases, leaving 12 bases between the germline ends. From germline, CDR1 is LGHNA and CDR2 YSLEER. The CDR3 coding sequence is TGCGCCAGCAGCCAAGAAGAGGGTGGTGGCTATGGCTACACCTTC. This encodes CASSQEEGGGYGYTF.

As regards this clonotype: Compared with germline, one end of the junction differs, possibly owing to a read error. This chain joins TRBV14 and TRBJ1-2, with D unresolved. The length of the CDR3 is 13 residues. From germline, CDR1 is SGHDN and CDR2 FVKESK. The CDR3 DNA reads as TGTGCCAGGAGCCGGGCTGCTAACTATGGCTACACCTTC. It is translated as CARSRAANYGYTF.

This clonotype was counted a few times. This chain connects TRBV6-2 or TRBV6-3 to TRBJ2-1; D is ambiguous. With 2 bases removed from V and 6 bases from J, the gap between germline ends came to 5 bases. Germline CDR1 reads MNHEY; CDR2 reads SVGEGT. The CDR3 contains 12 residues. CDR3 region: CASSYNPNEQFF. The CDR3 DNA reads as TGTGCCAGCAGTTACAACCCCAATGAGCAGTTCTTC.

The rearrangement uses TRBV19 and TRBJ1-2; D uncertain. The ends were cut back, 3 bases at V and 4 bases at J, with 6 bases in the middle. This CDR3 is 12 amino acids long. Per the germline V gene, CDR1 is LNHDA and CDR2 is SQIVND (reference sequence). CDR3 loop: CASSISVYGYTF. The CDR3 DNA reads TGTGCCAGTAGTATCTCCGTCTATGGCTACACCTTC.

The V gene is TRBV7-2, the J gene TRBJ2-1; D possibly corresponds to TRBD1 (5 bases). The CDR3 loop spans 11 amino acids. The V end lost 1 base, the J end lost 14 bases, and 9 bases lay between the germline ends. Germline CDR1 SGHTA, CDR2 FQGNSA. The CDR3 nucleotides are TGTGCCAGCAGCTTAGGGCTAGGGGAGTTCTTC. This sequence encodes CASSLGLGEFF.

A few counts support this clonotype. The chain recombines TRBV27 with TRBJ2-7; no definite D call. The CDR3 totals 13 residues. The V and J ends lost 2 bases and 6 bases respectively, with 11 bases between them. CDR1 is MNHEY and CDR2 is SMNVEV in the germline V gene (reference sequence). CDR3 coding DNA: TGTGCCAGCAGTTTAAGCCCCTATTTCGAGCAGTACTTC. Translated: CASSLSPYFEQYF.

The chain joins TRBV6-5 to TRBJ2-3; perhaps TRBD2 as D (6 bases). This CDR3 comprises 15 residues. The V gene lost 2 bases and the J gene lost 3 bases, with 12 bases spanning the gap. Germline CDR1 MNHEY, CDR2 SVGAGI. CDR3 protein: CASSYRGSGTDTQYF. The CDR3 nucleotides are TGTGCCAGCAGTTACCGTGGGAGCGGGACAGATACGCAGTATTTT.

The CDR3 DNA follows: TGTGCCAGCAGTTACGGGGCTTGGCAGCCCCAGCATTTT. Its translation is CASSYGAWQPQHF. The chain links TRBV6-2 or TRBV6-3 to TRBJ1-5; tentatively, D is TRBD1 (5 bases). The CDR3 runs 13 residues. The germline V gene encodes CDR1 MNHEY and CDR2 SVGEGT. Trimming removed 2 bases from V and 7 bases from J, with 9 bases in between.

The chain uses TRBV30 and TRBJ2-5, with D possibly being TRBD1 (6 bases). Germline CDR1 and CDR2: GTSNPN and SVGIG (reference sequence). Deletions cut 2 bases from V and 4 bases from J, with 8 bases between. The CDR3 has 12 residues. The CDR3 loop reads CAWSTGTETQYF. CDR3 DNA sequence: TGTGCCTGGAGTACAGGGACAGAGACCCAGTACTTC.